This T cell receptor beta chain was sequenced for a study of cytomegalovirus exposure and HLA in healthy donors. With 3 bases removed from V and 6 bases from J, the gap between germline ends came to 11 bases. Germline V gene sequence: CDR1 SGHRS, CDR2 YFSETQ. The CDR3 has 13 amino acids. This clone has a handful of counts. Its cognate antigen is unknown. Separate from the 666-subject first cohort, the approximately 120-subject validation cohort was the one that the donors belonged to. Method: immunoSEQ multiplex PCR; TCRdb's copy keeps in-frame clones and lacks some. This table has about 140,000 clones, approximately 84% appearing once. Study-wide findings and caveats: The investigators catalogued 150 to 200 TCR beta chains as cytomegalovirus-associated. In the 95 to 150 validation repertoires, around 95% of cluster scores exceeded 0, per a later analysis.

The sample was PBMCs. The rearrangement uses TRBV5-1 and TRBJ2-3; perhaps TRBD2 as D (5 bases). The sequence was collected from a young woman in good health and CMV-seronegative. In nucleotides, the CDR3 is TGCGCCAGCAGCTGGAGAGCGGCGGATACGCAGTATTTT. It is translated as CASSWRAADTQYF.